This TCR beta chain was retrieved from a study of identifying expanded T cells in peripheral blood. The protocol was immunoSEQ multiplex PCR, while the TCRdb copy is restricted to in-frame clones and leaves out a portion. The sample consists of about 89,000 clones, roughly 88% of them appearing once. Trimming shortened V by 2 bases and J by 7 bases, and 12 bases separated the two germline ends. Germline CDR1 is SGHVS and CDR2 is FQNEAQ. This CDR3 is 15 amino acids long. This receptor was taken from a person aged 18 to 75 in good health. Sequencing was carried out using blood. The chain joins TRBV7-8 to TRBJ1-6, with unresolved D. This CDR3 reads CASSLRGLGNSPLHF. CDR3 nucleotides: TGTGCCAGCAGCTTACGAGGGCTCGGGAATTCACCCCTCCACTTT.